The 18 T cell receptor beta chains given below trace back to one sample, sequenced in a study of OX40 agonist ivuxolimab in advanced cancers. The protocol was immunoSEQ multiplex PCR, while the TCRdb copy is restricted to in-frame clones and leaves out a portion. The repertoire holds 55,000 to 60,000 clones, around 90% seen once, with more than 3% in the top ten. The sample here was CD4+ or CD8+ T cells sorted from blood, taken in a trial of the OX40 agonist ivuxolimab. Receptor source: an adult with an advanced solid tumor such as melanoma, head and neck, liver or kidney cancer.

CDR3 sequence (DNA): TGTGCCAGCAGTTACAGCGACGATTTAAACACTGAAGCTTTCTTT. Its protein is CASSYSDDLNTEAFF. The chain has TRBV6-5 and TRBJ1-1; D is undetermined. The V end lost 2 bases, the J end lost 2 bases, and 12 bases lay between the germline ends. CDR1 and CDR2 (germline): MNHEY, SVGAGI. CDR3 length: 15 amino acids.

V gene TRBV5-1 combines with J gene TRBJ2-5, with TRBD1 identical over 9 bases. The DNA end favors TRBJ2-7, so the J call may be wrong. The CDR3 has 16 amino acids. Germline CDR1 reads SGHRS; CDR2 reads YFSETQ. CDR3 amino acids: CASSLAPGQGFDEQYF. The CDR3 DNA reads TGCGCCAGCAGCTTGGCCCCGGGACAGGGTTTCGACGAGCAGTACTTC.

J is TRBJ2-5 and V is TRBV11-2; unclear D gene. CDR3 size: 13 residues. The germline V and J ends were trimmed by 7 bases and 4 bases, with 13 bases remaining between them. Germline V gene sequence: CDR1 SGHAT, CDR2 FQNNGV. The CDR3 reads CASTLGWGETQYF. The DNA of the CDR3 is TGTGCCAGCACCCTCGGGTGGGGAGAGACCCAGTACTTC.

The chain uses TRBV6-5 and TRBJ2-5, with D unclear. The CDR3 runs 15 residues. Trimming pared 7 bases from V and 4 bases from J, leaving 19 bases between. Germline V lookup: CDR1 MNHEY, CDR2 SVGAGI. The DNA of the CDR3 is TGTGCCAGCACTTGGGCTGGTGGTTCGGTAGAGACCCAGTACTTC. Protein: CASTWAGGSVETQYF.

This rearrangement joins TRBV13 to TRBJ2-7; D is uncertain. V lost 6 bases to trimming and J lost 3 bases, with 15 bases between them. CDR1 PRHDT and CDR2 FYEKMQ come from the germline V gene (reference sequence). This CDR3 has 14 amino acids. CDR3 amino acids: CASRRYDTNYEQYF. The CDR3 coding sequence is TGTGCCAGCAGGCGTTACGACACAAACTACGAGCAGTACTTC.

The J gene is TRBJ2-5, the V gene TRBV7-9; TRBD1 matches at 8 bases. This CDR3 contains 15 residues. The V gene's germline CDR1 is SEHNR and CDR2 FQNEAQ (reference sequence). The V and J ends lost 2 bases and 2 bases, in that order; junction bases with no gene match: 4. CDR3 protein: CASSLWDRNQETQYF. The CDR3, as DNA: TGTGCCAGCAGCTTATGGGACAGGAATCAAGAGACCCAGTACTTC.

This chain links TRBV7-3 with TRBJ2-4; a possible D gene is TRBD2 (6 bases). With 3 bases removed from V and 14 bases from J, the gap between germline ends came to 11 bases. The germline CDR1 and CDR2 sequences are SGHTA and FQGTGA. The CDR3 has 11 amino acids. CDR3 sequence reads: CASSFPGLKYF. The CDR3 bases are TGTGCCAGCAGCTTTCCGGGACTCAAGTACTTC.

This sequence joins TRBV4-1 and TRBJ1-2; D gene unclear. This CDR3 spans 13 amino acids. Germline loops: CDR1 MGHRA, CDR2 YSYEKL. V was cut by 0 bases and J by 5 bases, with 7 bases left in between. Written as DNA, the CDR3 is TGCGCCAGCAGCCAAGATTCAAGATATGGCTACACCTTC. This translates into CASSQDSRYGYTF.

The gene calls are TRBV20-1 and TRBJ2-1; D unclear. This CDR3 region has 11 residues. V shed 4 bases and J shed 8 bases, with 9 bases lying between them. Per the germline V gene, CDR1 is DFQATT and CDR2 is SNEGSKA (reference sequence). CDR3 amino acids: CSAKAVDEQFF. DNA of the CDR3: TGCAGTGCTAAGGCGGTGGATGAGCAGTTCTTC.

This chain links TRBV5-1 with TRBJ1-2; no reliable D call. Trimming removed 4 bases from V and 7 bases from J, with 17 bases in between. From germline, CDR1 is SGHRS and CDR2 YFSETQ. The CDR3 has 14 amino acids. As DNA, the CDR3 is TGCGCCAGCAGCATATTGGACGTCTCGGGTGGCTACACCTTC. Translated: CASSILDVSGGYTF.

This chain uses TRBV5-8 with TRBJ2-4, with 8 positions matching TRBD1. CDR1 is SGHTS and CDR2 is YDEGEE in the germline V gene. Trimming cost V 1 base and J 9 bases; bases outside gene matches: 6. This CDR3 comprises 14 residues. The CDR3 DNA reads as TGTGCCAGCAGCTTGTACGTACAGGGGGGCATTCAGTACTTC. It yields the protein CASSLYVQGGIQYF.

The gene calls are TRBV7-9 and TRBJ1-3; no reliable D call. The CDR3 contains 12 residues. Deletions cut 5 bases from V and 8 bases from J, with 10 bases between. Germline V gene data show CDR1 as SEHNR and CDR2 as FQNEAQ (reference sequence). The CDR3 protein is CASSPLMDTIYF. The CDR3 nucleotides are TGTGCCAGCAGCCCCTTGATGGACACCATATATTTT.

As DNA, the CDR3 is TGTGCTAGTGGTTTGGCTTCGGGCCCCTATGGGACCGGGGAGCTGTTTTTT. This translates into CASGLASGPYGTGELFF. This sequence joins TRBV12-5 and TRBJ2-2; D not certain. V was shortened by 1 base and J by 5 bases, with 17 bases between the two germline ends. CDR3 length: 17 residues. CDR1 LGHNT and CDR2 FRNRAP come from the germline V gene.

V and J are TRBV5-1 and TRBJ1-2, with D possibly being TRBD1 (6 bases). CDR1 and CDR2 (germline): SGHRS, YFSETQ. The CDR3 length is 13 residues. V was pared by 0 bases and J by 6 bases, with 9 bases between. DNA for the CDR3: TGCGCCAGCAGCTTGGTGGCAGGGGATGGCTACACCTTC. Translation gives CASSLVAGDGYTF.

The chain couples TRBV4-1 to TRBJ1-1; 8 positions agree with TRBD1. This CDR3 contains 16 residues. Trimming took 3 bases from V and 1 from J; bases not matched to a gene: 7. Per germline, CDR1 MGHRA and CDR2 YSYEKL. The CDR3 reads CASSHRQGQENTEAFF. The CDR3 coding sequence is TGCGCCAGCAGCCATCGACAGGGGCAGGAGAACACTGAAGCTTTCTTT.

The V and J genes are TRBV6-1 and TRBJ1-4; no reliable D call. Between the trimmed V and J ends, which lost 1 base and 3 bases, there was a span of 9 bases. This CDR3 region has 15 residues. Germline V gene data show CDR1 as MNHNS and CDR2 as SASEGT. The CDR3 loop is CASSEGGWANEKLFF. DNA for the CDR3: TGTGCCAGCAGTGAAGGGGGTTGGGCTAATGAAAAACTGTTTTTT.

CDR3 coding DNA: TGTGCCAGCAGCCATACCGGGACAGGGGAAGCAACTAATGAAAAACTGTTTTTT. This sequence encodes CASSHTGTGEATNEKLFF. The J gene is TRBJ1-4, the V gene TRBV13, with 10 positions matching TRBD1. V gave up 5 bases and J gave up 0 bases; unmatched junction bases: 9. The germline V gene has CDR1 PRHDT and CDR2 FYEKMQ (reference sequence). This CDR3 is built from 18 residues.

Here the CDR3 DNA reads TGTGCCAGCAGTTCGATAGCGGGAACGGGCACAGATACGCAGTATTTT. Its protein is CASSSIAGTGTDTQYF. The rearrangement links TRBV27 to TRBJ2-3, with TRBD2 matching over 8 bases. CDR1 is MNHEY and CDR2 is SMNVEV in the germline V gene (reference sequence). V dropped 4 bases and J dropped 1; count of bases not matched to a gene: 7. The CDR3 runs to 16 residues.